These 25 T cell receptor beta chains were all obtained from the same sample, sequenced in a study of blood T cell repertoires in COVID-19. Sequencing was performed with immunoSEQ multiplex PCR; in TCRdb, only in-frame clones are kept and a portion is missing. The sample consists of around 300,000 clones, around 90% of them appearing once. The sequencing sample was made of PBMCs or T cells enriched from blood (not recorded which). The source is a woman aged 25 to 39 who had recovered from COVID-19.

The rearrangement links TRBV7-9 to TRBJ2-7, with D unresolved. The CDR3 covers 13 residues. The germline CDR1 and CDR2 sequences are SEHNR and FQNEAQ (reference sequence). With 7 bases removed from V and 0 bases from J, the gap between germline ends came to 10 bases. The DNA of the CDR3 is TGTGCCAGCACCAGGTCCGGCTCCTACGAGCAGTACTTC. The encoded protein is CASTRSGSYEQYF.

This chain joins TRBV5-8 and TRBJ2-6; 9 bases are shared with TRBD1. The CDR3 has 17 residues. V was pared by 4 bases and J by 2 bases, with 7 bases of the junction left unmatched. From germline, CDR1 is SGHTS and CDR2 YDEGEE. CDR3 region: CASSVGQGIPGANVLTF. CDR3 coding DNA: TGTGCCAGCAGCGTAGGACAGGGGATCCCTGGGGCCAACGTCCTGACTTTC.

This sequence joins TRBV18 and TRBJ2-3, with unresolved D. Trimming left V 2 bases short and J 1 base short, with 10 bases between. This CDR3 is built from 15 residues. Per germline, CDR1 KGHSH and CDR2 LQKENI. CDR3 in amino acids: CASSPISPGTDTQYF. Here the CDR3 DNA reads TGTGCCAGCTCACCAATCTCTCCTGGCACAGATACGCAGTATTTT.

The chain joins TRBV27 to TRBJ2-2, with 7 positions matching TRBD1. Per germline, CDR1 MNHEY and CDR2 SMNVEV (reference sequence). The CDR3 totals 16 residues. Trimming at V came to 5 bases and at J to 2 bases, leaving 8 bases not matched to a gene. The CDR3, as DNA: TGTGCCAGCAGTAGTGTGGACAGGCTCAACACCGGGGAGCTGTTTTTT. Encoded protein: CASSSVDRLNTGELFF.

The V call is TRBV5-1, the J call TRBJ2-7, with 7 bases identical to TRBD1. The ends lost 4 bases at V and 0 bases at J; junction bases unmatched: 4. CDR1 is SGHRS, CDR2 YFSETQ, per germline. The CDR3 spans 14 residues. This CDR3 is CASSRGQPSYEQYF. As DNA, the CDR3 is TGCGCCAGCAGCAGGGGACAGCCCTCCTACGAGCAGTACTTC.

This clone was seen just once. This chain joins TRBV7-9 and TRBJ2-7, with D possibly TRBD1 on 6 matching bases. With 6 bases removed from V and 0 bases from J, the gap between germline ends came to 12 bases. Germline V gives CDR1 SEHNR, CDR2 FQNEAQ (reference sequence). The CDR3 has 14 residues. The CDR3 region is CASSYREYSYEQYF. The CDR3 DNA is TGTGCCAGCAGTTACAGGGAGTACTCCTACGAGCAGTACTTC.

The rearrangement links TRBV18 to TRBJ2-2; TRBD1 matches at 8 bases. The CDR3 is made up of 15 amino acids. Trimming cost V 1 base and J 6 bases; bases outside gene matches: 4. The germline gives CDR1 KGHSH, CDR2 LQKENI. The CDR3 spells CASSPRATGAGELFF. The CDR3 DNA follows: TGTGCCAGCTCACCACGGGCGACAGGGGCCGGGGAGCTGTTTTTT.

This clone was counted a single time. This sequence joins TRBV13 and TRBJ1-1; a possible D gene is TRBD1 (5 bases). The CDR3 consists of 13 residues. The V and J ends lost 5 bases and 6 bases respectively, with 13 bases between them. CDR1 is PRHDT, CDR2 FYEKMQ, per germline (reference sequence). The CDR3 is CASSTDSPAEAFF. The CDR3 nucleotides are TGTGCCAGCAGCACCGACAGCCCCGCTGAAGCTTTCTTT.

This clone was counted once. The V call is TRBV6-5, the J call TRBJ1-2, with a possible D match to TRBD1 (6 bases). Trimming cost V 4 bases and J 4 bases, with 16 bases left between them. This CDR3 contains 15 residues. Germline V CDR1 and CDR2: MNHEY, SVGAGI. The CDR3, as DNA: TGTGCCAGCAGTTTGACATCGGGACACCTCTATGGCTACACCTTC. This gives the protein CASSLTSGHLYGYTF.

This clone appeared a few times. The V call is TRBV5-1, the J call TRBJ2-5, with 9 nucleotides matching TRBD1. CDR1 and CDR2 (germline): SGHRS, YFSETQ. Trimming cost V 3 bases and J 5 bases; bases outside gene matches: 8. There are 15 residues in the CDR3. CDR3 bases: TGCGCCAGCAGCTCTGACGGGACAGGGCGGGAGACCCAGTACTTC. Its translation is CASSSDGTGRETQYF. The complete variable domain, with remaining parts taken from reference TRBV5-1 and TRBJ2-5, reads KAGVTQTPRYLIKTRGQQVTLSCSPISGHRSVSWYQQTPGQGLQFLFEYFSETQRNKGNFPGRFSGRQFSNSRSEMNVSTLELGDSALYLCASSSDGTGRETQYFGPGTRLLVL.

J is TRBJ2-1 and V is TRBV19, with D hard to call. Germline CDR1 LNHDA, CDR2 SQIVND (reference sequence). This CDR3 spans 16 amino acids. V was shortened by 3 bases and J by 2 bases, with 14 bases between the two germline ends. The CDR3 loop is CASSIPARYPYNEQFF. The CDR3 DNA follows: TGTGCCAGTAGTATCCCGGCTAGGTACCCCTACAATGAGCAGTTCTTC.

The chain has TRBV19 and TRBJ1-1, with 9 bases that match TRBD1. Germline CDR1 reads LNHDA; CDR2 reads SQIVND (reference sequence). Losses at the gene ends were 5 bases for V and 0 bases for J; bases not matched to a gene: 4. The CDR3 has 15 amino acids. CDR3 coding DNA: TGTGCCAGTAGTCCCGGACAGGGGATGAACACTGAAGCTTTCTTT. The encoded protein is CASSPGQGMNTEAFF.

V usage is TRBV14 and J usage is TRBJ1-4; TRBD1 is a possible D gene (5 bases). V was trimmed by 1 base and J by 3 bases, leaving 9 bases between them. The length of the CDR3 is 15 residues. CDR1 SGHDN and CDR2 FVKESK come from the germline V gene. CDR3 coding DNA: TGTGCCAGCAGCCAAGGGGGCGCCGCTAATGAAAAACTGTTTTTT. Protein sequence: CASSQGGAANEKLFF.

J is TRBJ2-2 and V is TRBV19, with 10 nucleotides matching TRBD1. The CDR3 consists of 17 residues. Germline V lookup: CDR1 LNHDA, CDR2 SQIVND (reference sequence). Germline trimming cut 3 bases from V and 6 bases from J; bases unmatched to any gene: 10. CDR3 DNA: TGTGCCAGTAGTATCCCCTGGACAGGGGGTAGGGCCGGGGAGCTGTTTTTT. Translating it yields CASSIPWTGGRAGELFF.

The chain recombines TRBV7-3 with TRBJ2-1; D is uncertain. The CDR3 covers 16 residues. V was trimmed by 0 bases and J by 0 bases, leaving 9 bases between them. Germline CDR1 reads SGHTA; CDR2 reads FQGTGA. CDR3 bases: TGTGCCAGCAGCTTAACCGGCGGTAGCTCCTACAATGAGCAGTTCTTC. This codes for CASSLTGGSSYNEQFF.

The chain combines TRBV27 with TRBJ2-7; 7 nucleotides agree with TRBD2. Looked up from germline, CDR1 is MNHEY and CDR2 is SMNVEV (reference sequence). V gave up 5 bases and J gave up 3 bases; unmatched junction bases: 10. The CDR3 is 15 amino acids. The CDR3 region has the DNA TGTGCCAGCAGTCTCCGGATAGCGGGCGTCTACGAGCAGTACTTC. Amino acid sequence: CASSLRIAGVYEQYF.

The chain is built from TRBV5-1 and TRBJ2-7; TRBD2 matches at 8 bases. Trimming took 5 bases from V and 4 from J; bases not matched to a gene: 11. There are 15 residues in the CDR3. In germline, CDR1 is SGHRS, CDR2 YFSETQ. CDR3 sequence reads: CASSEEAGVQYEQYF. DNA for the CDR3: TGCGCCAGCAGTGAGGAAGCGGGAGTTCAGTACGAGCAGTACTTC.

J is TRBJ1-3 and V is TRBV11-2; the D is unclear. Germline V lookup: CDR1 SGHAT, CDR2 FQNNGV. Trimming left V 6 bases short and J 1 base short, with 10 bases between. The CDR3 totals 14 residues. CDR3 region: CASRGSLSGNTIYF. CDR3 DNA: TGTGCCAGCAGGGGCTCATTGTCTGGAAACACCATATATTTT.

Here the CDR3 reads CASSLASGIYEQYF. Written as DNA, the CDR3 is TGTGCCAGCAGCTTGGCTAGCGGGATTTACGAGCAGTACTTC. V gene TRBV5-6 combines with J gene TRBJ2-7; 9 bases fit TRBD2. V dropped 0 bases and J dropped 4; count of bases not matched to a gene: 2. Germline V lookup: CDR1 SGHDT, CDR2 YYEEEE. The CDR3 contains 14 residues.

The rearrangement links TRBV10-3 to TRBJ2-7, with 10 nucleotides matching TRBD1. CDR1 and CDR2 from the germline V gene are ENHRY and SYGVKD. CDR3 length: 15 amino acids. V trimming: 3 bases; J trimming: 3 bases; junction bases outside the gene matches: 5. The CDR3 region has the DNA TGTGCCATCAGTGAAGGACAGGGGGTATACTACGAGCAGTACTTC. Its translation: CAISEGQGVYYEQYF.

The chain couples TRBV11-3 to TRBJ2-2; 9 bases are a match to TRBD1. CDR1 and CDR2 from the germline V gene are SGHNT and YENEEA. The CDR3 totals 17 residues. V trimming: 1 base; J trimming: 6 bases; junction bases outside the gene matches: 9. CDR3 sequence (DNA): TGTGCCAGCAGCTTAGGAACCGGGACAGGGTTCCCCGGGGAGCTGTTTTTT. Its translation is CASSLGTGTGFPGELFF.

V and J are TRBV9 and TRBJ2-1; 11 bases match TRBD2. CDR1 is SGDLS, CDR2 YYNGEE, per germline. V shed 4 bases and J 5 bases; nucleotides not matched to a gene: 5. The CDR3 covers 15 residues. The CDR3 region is CASSTRTSGHNEQFF. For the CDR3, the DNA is TGTGCCAGCAGCACCCGGACTAGCGGGCACAATGAGCAGTTCTTC.

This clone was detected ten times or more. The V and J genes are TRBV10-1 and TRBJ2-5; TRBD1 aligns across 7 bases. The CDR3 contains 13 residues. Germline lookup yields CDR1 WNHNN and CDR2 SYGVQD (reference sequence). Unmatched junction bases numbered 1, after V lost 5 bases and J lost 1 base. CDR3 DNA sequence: TGCGCCAGCAGTACAGGGGTCCAAGAGACCCAGTACTTC. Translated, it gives CASSTGVQETQYF.

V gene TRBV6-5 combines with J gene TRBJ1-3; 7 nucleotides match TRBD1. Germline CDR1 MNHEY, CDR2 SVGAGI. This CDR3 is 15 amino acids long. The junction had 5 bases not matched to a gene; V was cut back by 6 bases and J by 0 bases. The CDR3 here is CASSPDRSSGNTIYF. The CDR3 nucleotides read TGTGCCAGCAGCCCGGACAGGAGCTCTGGAAACACCATATATTTT.

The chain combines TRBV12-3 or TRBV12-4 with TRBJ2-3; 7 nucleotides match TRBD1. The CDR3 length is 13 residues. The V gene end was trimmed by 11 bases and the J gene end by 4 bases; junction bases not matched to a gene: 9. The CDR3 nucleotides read TGTGCCCTGACAGGGCCCGGACCAGATACGCAGTATTTT. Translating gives CALTGPGPDTQYF.